The clone carrying this TCR beta chain came up many times. This record belongs to a study of Graves' ophthalmopathy and Graves' hyperthyroidism. The CDR3 sequence is 14 residues long. From germline, CDR1 is DFQATT and CDR2 SNEGSKA (reference sequence). The V end was cut by 5 bases, the J end by 2 bases, with 15 bases between. As the starting material, 8 to 10 ml of fresh peripheral blood yielded the PBMCs. As the template, RNA transcripts were used to amplify TCR beta CDR3 regions. The workflow started with a first-round RT-PCR run with HTBI primers and then moved on to a second-round multiplex PCR. MiXCR, applied by TCRdb to the multiplex PCR reads, yields one record per CDR3 protein. Found here are under 350,000 distinct CDR3 sequences, 15% to 20% of them singletons; the top ten hold about 12%.

The source material was peripheral blood. V and J are TRBV20-1 and TRBJ1-1, with D possibly being TRBD1 (6 bases). The TCR sequence derives from an adult man with Graves' ophthalmopathy. The CDR3 DNA reads TGCAGTGCTGGGGGGCGTGGACAAAACACTGAAGCTTTCTTT. Protein sequence: CSAGGRGQNTEAFF.